The rows below give T cell receptor beta chains drawn from one sample of a study of blood T cells in healthy people across ages. TCRdb independently ran MiXCR on the 5' RACE reads; one entry per CDR3 protein. In the table there are about a million distinct CDR3 sequences, just over 50% of which are singletons. Material for sequencing was blood. The receptors derive from a woman aged 55-70 years in good health. The CDR3 runs from the conserved cysteine through the conserved F or W. The D gene is left open where the match is weak. Clone size appears in some rows only: once, few, many, or a class for an expanded clone.

D	size	V	J	DNA	CDR3
NA	NA	TRBV5-5	TRBJ2-7	TGTGCCAGCAGCTTTGACTCGGGACCCAGCTACGAGCAGTACTTC	CASSFDSGPSYEQYF
TRBD1	few	TRBV29-1	TRBJ1-4	TGCAGCGTTGTAGGGACAGCAACTAATGAAAAACTGTTTTTT	CSVVGTATNEKLFF
NA	NA	TRBV4-1	TRBJ2-3	TGCGCCAGCAGCCAAGAGGGGATGCGTTCTCGGGCGGATACGCAGTATTTT	CASSQEGMRSRADTQYF
NA	NA	TRBV6-5	TRBJ2-6	TGTGCCAGCAGCCCAGAAATCCCAGTCGTCCTGACTTTC	CASSPEIPVVLTF
TRBD1	few	TRBV27	TRBJ2-5	TGTGCCAGCCAGGGGGTTTCCGAGACCCAGTACTTC	CASQGVSETQYF
TRBD1	few	TRBV29-1	TRBJ2-1	TGCAGCGTGGACAGGGGTTGTGAGCAGTTCTTC	CSVDRGCEQFF
NA	NA	TRBV12-3/TRBV12-4	TRBJ2-7	TGTGCCAGCAGTTTAACAGGGTCTTTCGCCTACGAGCAGTACTTC	CASSLTGSFAYEQYF
TRBD2	NA	TRBV3-1	TRBJ2-3	TGTGCCAGCAGCCAAGAGGGCGGACTAGCGGGAGAGAGGTCAGATACGCAGTATTTT	CASSQEGGLAGERSDTQYF
NA	NA	TRBV29-1	TRBJ2-1	TGCAGCGCTTCACGGGGTAGTGAAACCGACAATGAGCAGTTCTTC	CSASRGSETDNEQFF
NA	few	TRBV28	TRBJ2-7	TGTGCCAGCATTAATCACAGGGGAGGATCCTACGAGCAGTACTTC	CASINHRGGSYEQYF
NA	NA	TRBV28	TRBJ1-5	TGTGCCAGCAGTTTCCGGCGACAGGTCAATCAGCCCCAGCATTTT	CASSFRRQVNQPQHF
TRBD1	NA	TRBV12-3/TRBV12-4	TRBJ2-7	TGTGCCAGCAGTTTGGACAGGGCCTACAATGAGCAGTACTTC	CASSLDRAYNEQYF
NA	few	TRBV24-1	TRBJ2-7	TGTGCCACCAGTGATTCTGACTTGAACTCACAGGGCAAAGGGTACGAGCAGTACTTC	CATSDSDLNSQGKGYEQYF
NA	NA	TRBV19	TRBJ1-2	TGTGCCAGTAACTTAAACCGGCAGGTTTTCTATGGCTACACCTTC	CASNLNRQVFYGYTF
NA	NA	TRBV3-1	TRBJ2-1	TGTGCCAGCAGCCAAGGTCGCGTCACCAAAAAGTTCTTC	CASSQGRVTKKFF
TRBD2	NA	TRBV6-1	TRBJ2-4	TGTGCCAGCAGTGGAGGATTAGCGGGGCTAGCCAAAAACATTCAGTACTTC	CASSGGLAGLAKNIQYF
TRBD1	NA	TRBV29-1	TRBJ1-5	TGCAGCGTTGCGGGGGCAGGGGGTCTTAATCAGCCCCAGCATTTT	CSVAGAGGLNQPQHF